A single sample gave rise to the 16 T cell receptor beta chains below, sequenced in a study of blood T cell repertoires in COVID-19. The repertoire was sequenced with immunoSEQ multiplex PCR; TCRdb's copy has only in-frame clones and lacks some. The profile shows a few hundred thousand clones, about 90% of them singletons. Sample: PBMCs or T cells enriched from blood (not recorded which). All receptors derive from a woman aged 25 to 45 who had recovered from COVID-19.

This clone showed up just a few times. The chain joins TRBV19 to TRBJ2-7; possible D gene TRBD1, 6 bases. CDR3 size: 13 residues. Germline CDR1 LNHDA, CDR2 SQIVND (reference sequence). The V gene lost 3 bases and the J gene lost 3 bases, with 9 bases spanning the gap. CDR3 loop: CASSMSRGYEQYF. Written as DNA, the CDR3 is TGTGCCAGTAGTATGTCCAGGGGCTACGAGCAGTACTTC. Based on the CDR3 plus reference TRBV19 and TRBJ2-7, the full variable domain is DGGITQSPKYLFRKEGQNVTLSCEQNLNHDAMYWYRQDPGQGLRLIYYSQIVNDFQKGDIAEGYSVSREKKESFPLTVTSAQKNPTAFYLCASSMSRGYEQYFGPGTRLTVT.

The rearrangement joins TRBV28 to TRBJ1-2; no definite D call. The ends were cut back, 6 bases at V and 13 bases at J, with 18 bases in the middle. The CDR3 has 12 residues. CDR1 MDHEN and CDR2 SYDVKM come from the germline V gene. The CDR3 here is CASSSPLGDATF. In nucleotides, the CDR3 is TGTGCCAGCAGCTCCCCCCTCGGGGATGCCACCTTC.

A word on this clone: Other DNA variants within this sample encode the same CDR3. The chain couples TRBV3-1 (or the pseudogene TRBV3-2) to TRBJ1-1, with D maybe TRBD1 (5 bases). Germline CDR1 reads LGHDT; CDR2 reads YNNKEL (reference sequence). The CDR3 has 13 residues. V dropped 8 bases and J dropped 1 base, with 11 bases sitting between them. CDR3 amino acids: CASRLGANTEAFF. The CDR3 DNA reads as TGTGCCAGCCGGCTTGGGGCGAACACTGAAGCTTTCTTT.

The chain links TRBV2 to TRBJ1-2, with TRBD1 matching 7 bases. V was clipped by 6 bases and J by 6 bases; unmatched bases: 10. CDR3 length: 14 residues. CDR1 is SNHLY and CDR2 is FYNNEI in the germline V gene. The CDR3 loop reads CASSAQTGTHGYTF. CDR3 nucleotides: TGTGCCAGCAGCGCCCAGACAGGGACCCATGGCTACACCTTC.

This chain joins TRBV12-5 and TRBJ1-5; no clear D gene. CDR3 length equals 14 residues. Trimming removed 5 bases from V and 5 bases from J, with 13 bases in between. Germline assignment: CDR1 LGHNT and CDR2 FRNRAP. CDR3 residues: CASGPREDDQPQHF. For the CDR3, the DNA is TGTGCTAGTGGTCCCCGGGAGGATGATCAGCCCCAGCATTTT.

The J gene is TRBJ1-2, the V gene TRBV2; D is possibly TRBD1 (5 bases). The CDR3 has 17 residues. Per the germline V gene, CDR1 is SNHLY and CDR2 is FYNNEI. The germline V and J ends were trimmed by 0 bases and 7 bases, with 21 bases remaining between them. In DNA form, the CDR3 reads TGTGCCAGCAGTGAAGCCTCTTCAGCCCAGGCGGGGGGTGGCTACACCTTC. Translating gives CASSEASSAQAGGGYTF.

The rearrangement joins TRBV5-4 to TRBJ2-7; TRBD1 matches at 8 bases. Germline V CDR1 and CDR2: SGHNT, YYREEE (reference sequence). The J segment lost 2 bases and the V segment lost 4 bases, leaving 8 bases of the junction unmatched. The CDR3 length is 15 residues. CDR3 nucleotide sequence: TGTGCCAGCAGCAGCAGGACAGGGCCCCCCTACGAGCAGTACTTC. Translation gives CASSSRTGPPYEQYF.

V is TRBV2 and J is TRBJ1-3; D call uncertain. Trimming took off 9 bases at V and 4 bases at J, with 16 bases between the two ends. The germline gives CDR1 SNHLY, CDR2 FYNNEI. This CDR3 is built from 14 residues. DNA for the CDR3: TGTGCCAGTCACGTCGGGGTTACCGGAAACACCATATATTTT. This translates into CASHVGVTGNTIYF.

The rearrangement uses TRBV5-5 and TRBJ2-3; weak D call: TRBD2 (6 bases). Trimming removed 4 bases from V and 0 bases from J, with 15 bases in between. CDR1 SGHKS and CDR2 YYEKEE come from the germline V gene (reference sequence). The CDR3 covers 16 residues. The CDR3 sequence is CASSPKVAGSTDTQYF. CDR3 coding DNA: TGTGCCAGCAGCCCCAAGGTGGCGGGGAGCACAGATACGCAGTATTTT.

The gene calls are TRBV30 and TRBJ2-3, with 7 bases fitting TRBD1. Germline V gene data show CDR1 as GTSNPN and CDR2 as SVGIG (reference sequence). The trim removed 2 bases at V and 2 bases at J, leaving 7 bases unmatched. The length of the CDR3 is 15 residues. The CDR3 sequence is CAWSTGVGDTDTQYF. The CDR3 DNA follows: TGTGCCTGGAGTACAGGGGTTGGGGACACAGATACGCAGTATTTT.

V and J are TRBV5-1 and TRBJ1-4; D unresolved. The CDR3 spans 16 residues. V lost 0 bases and J lost 5, with 14 bases in between. Germline CDR1 is SGHRS and CDR2 is YFSETQ. CDR3 in amino acids: CASSLDRRRGNEKLFF. The CDR3 DNA sequence: TGCGCCAGCAGCTTGGATCGCCGCCGGGGAAATGAAAAACTGTTTTTT.

The rearrangement links TRBV9 to TRBJ2-2, with 8 bases lining up with TRBD2. J was trimmed by 6 bases and V by 0 bases; bases with no gene match: 4. The CDR3 loop spans 15 amino acids. CDR1 is SGDLS and CDR2 is YYNGEE in the germline V gene. The CDR3 spells CASSVDGGAAGELFF. The CDR3 coding sequence is TGTGCCAGCAGCGTAGACGGGGGGGCCGCCGGGGAGCTGTTTTTT.

The chain uses TRBV6-5 and TRBJ2-2, with TRBD2 as a possible D gene (5 bases). The CDR3 is made up of 14 amino acids. V lost 10 bases, J lost 4 bases, and 16 bases lay in between. Germline V gene sequence: CDR1 MNHEY, CDR2 SVGAGI. The CDR3 DNA follows: TGTGCCACGTCTTTCGGAGGCGGCACCGGGGAGCTGTTTTTT. It specifies CATSFGGGTGELFF.

The chain uses TRBV7-6 and TRBJ2-3; 7 bases match TRBD1. V lost 4 bases, J lost 6 bases, and 10 bases stayed unmatched. The CDR3 is 15 residues long. The germline V gene has CDR1 SGHVS and CDR2 FNYEAQ. The CDR3 here is CASSSGQPYSDTQYF. CDR3 DNA: TGTGCCAGCAGCTCGGGACAGCCATATTCGGATACGCAGTATTTT.

The CDR3 sequence is CASSVASGGAQTQYF. The CDR3 DNA reads as TGTGCCAGCAGCGTGGCTAGCGGGGGGGCACAGACCCAGTACTTC. This chain links TRBV9 with TRBJ2-5, with TRBD2 matching 12 bases. Germline V lookup: CDR1 SGDLS, CDR2 YYNGEE. With 2 bases clipped from V and 6 bases from J, the junction kept 5 bases outside the gene matches. The CDR3 is made up of 15 amino acids.

V gene TRBV2 combines with J gene TRBJ2-7, with 8 bases matching TRBD2. The CDR3 runs to 14 residues. J gave up 5 bases and V 3 bases, and 6 bases lay outside the gene matches. Germline CDR1 reads SNHLY; CDR2 reads FYNNEI. For the CDR3, the DNA is TGTGCCAGCAGTGATATCTTGCGGGGGGACGAGCAGTACTTC. Its translation: CASSDILRGDEQYF.